This TCR beta chain was sequenced in a study of CD8 T cells in ankylosing spondylitis. Overall study results and limits: Some motif variants were previously reported in reactive arthritis synovial fluid and blood. Typical of ankylosing spondylitis blood, it appeared, was a TCR beta motif of eight highly homologous variants. As reported, disease-linked clones showed significant enrichment in matched ankylosing spondylitis synovial fluid. Peripheral blood held disease-linked clones only at relatively low frequency, and these were CD8+.

In making TCR beta libraries, quantitative 5'-RACE with molecular barcodes was used. TCRdb re-analysed the 5' RACE reads in MiXCR, keeping a single row per CDR3 protein. The repertoire holds around 770,000 distinct CDR3 sequences, with 10% to 15% as singletons. As to this clonotype: Its matching antigen is unknown.

The receptor's source is a male donor with ankylosing spondylitis. Sequenced input: blood, either unsorted or a sorted T cell fraction (not recorded which).

The chain's CDR3 is CASSLWGQGAGEQFF. CDR3 sequence (DNA): TGTGCCAGCAGTTTATGGGGACAGGGGGCCGGTGAGCAGTTCTTC. V usage is TRBV28 and J usage is TRBJ2-1; TRBD1 matches 12 bases. CDR1 is MDHEN, CDR2 SYDVKM, per germline. V trimming: 0 bases; J trimming: 9 bases; junction bases outside the gene matches: 3. This CDR3 region has 15 residues.